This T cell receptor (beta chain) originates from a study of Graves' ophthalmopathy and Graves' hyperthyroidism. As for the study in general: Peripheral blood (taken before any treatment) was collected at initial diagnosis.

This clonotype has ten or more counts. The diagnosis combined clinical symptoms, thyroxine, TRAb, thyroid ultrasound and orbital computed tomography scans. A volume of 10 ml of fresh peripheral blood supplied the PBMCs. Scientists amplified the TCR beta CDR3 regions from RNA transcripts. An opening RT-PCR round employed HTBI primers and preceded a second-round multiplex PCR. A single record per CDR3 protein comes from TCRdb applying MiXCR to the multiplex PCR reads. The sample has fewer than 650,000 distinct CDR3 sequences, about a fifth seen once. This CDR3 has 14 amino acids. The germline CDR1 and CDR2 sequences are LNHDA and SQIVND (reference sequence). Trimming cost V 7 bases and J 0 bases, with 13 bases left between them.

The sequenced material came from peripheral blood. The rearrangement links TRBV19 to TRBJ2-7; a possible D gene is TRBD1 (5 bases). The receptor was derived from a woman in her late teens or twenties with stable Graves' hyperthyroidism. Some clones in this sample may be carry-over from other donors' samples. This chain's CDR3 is CASNSTDSSYEQYF. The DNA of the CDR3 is TGTGCCAGTAACTCGACAGACAGCTCCTACGAGCAGTACTTC.